The entry below describes one TCR beta chain. Its antigen is still unknown. The CDR3 contains 15 residues. V gave up 7 bases and J gave up 8 bases; unmatched junction bases: 13. Per the germline V gene, CDR1 is SNHLY and CDR2 is FYNNEI. The data belong to a study of cytomegalovirus exposure and HLA in healthy donors. This table comes from immunoSEQ multiplex PCR, and its TCRdb copy is limited to in-frame clones, with some not included. The table shows about 78,000 clones, with 90% to 97% occurring only once. Regarding the study as a whole: The majority of TCR sequences were rare, yet some public TCRs appeared in many donors. Both high specificity and high sensitivity reportedly marked the classifier's diagnosis of cytomegalovirus status.

Sequenced sample: PBMCs. This chain joins TRBV2 and TRBJ2-1; 8 nucleotides match TRBD2. The TCR originated in a man in his late teens or twenties in good health and CMV-seropositive. In nucleotides, the CDR3 is TGTGCCAGCAAAGAAGGGACGGGAGGGGGGTATGAGCAGTTCTTC. It encodes CASKEGTGGGYEQFF.